These 25 T cell receptor beta chains were sequenced from one sample in a study of CD4 T cells in relation to SARS-CoV-2 and coronaviruses. Using immunoSEQ multiplex PCR, the repertoire was profiled, and TCRdb retains in-frame clones only, with some absent. The table shows about 36,000 clones, with around 85% occurring only once. The antigens of these receptors remain unknown. The sequenced sample was naive CD4+ T cells from PBMCs, cultured in vitro. Subset given: naive CD4+ T cells isolated by negative enrichment. Source of these receptors: an adult with COVID-19.

V and J are TRBV9 and TRBJ2-5; 13 nucleotides line up with TRBD2. The CDR3 covers 16 residues. Germline V lookup: CDR1 SGDLS, CDR2 YYNGEE. V shed 4 bases, J shed 4 bases, and the junction held 7 bases outside the gene matches. DNA of the CDR3: TGTGCCAGCAGCCTCGGACTAGCGGGAGTCCCAGAGACCCAGTACTTC. It specifies CASSLGLAGVPETQYF.

The gene calls are TRBV6-5 and TRBJ1-1; no reliable D call. This CDR3 region has 11 residues. The V end was cut by 6 bases, the J end by 4 bases, with 6 bases between. The germline V gene encodes CDR1 MNHEY and CDR2 SVGAGI. CDR3 nucleotides: TGTGCCAGCAGCTGGACCACTGAAGCTTTCTTT. Protein sequence: CASSWTTEAFF.

This CDR3 is CAWNRDGGYTF. DNA of the CDR3: TGTGCCTGGAACAGGGATGGTGGCTACACCTTC. The gene calls are TRBV30 and TRBJ1-2; D is possibly TRBD1 (6 bases). The CDR3 is 11 amino acids. From germline, CDR1 is GTSNPN and CDR2 SVGIG (reference sequence). Trimming cost V 4 bases and J 7 bases, with 10 bases left between them.

The chain employs TRBV19 and TRBJ2-7; 7 positions agree with TRBD2. CDR3 size: 14 residues. Germline V gene lookup returns CDR1 LNHDA and CDR2 SQIVND (reference sequence). The V segment lost 3 bases and the J segment 0 bases; nucleotides outside the gene matches: 2. The CDR3 DNA follows: TGTGCCAGTAGTATTGGGAGGGACTCCTACGAGCAGTACTTC. Encoded protein: CASSIGRDSYEQYF.

The chain uses TRBV19 and TRBJ1-1; D not resolved. This CDR3 contains 14 residues. The germline V and J ends were trimmed by 8 bases and 4 bases, with 17 bases remaining between them. Germline assignment: CDR1 LNHDA and CDR2 SQIVND (reference sequence). CDR3 sequence (DNA): TGTGCCAGTCAAGTTTCATCGCGGGCCACTGAAGCTTTCTTT. Its translation is CASQVSSRATEAFF.

The rearrangement joins TRBV28 to TRBJ2-5, with TRBD2 identical over 7 bases. The trim removed 5 bases at V and 2 bases at J, leaving 11 bases unmatched. The V gene's germline CDR1 is MDHEN and CDR2 SYDVKM. This CDR3 contains 16 residues. CDR3 amino acids: CASSLRDYYSQETQYF. The CDR3 region has the DNA TGTGCCAGCAGTCTTCGGGACTACTACTCACAAGAGACCCAGTACTTC. Looking up the rest from reference TRBV28 and TRBJ2-5 gives the full variable domain: DVKVTQSSRYLVKRTGEKVFLECVQDMDHENMFWYRQDPGLGLRLIYFSYDVKMKEKGDIPEGYSVSREKKERFSLILESASTNQTSMYLCASSLRDYYSQETQYFGPGTRLLVL.

The rearrangement links TRBV1 to TRBJ2-3; the DNA was not used to check the table's D call, TRBD2. TRBV1 is an annotated pseudogene. This CDR3 comprises 20 residues. The CDR3 sequence: CTSSPPGLAGDEHSTDTQYF. For the CDR3, the DNA is TGCACCAGCAGCCCGCCCGGACTAGCGGGAGATGAGCATAGCACAGATACGCAGTATTTT.

CDR3 DNA: TGTGCCAGCAGCACGCCACTGACTTCGGCTAGCGGGAACGACGAGCAGTACTTC. Encoded protein: CASSTPLTSASGNDEQYF. V is TRBV5-6 and J is TRBJ2-7; 9 bases line up with TRBD2. Germline values: CDR1 SGHDT, CDR2 YYEEEE. V was clipped by 4 bases and J by 5 bases; unmatched bases: 19. The CDR3 totals 18 residues. Drawing the rest from reference TRBV5-6 and TRBJ2-7, the complete variable domain is DAGVTQSPTHLIKTRGQQVTLRCSPKSGHDTVSWYQQALGQGPQFIFQYYEEEERQRGNFPDRFSGHQFPNYSSELNVNALLLGDSALYLCASSTPLTSASGNDEQYFGPGTRLTVT.

The chain's CDR3 is CAISKYSRSETQYF. CDR3 coding DNA: TGTGCCATCAGCAAATATAGCAGGTCGGAGACCCAGTACTTC. The chain employs TRBV10-3 and TRBJ2-5; no clear D. The CDR3 covers 14 residues. Trimming pared 6 bases from V and 5 bases from J, leaving 16 bases between. From germline, CDR1 is ENHRY and CDR2 SYGVKD.

The J gene is TRBJ1-4, the V gene TRBV18; the D gene is possibly TRBD1 (5 bases). Germline V gene sequence: CDR1 KGHSH, CDR2 LQKENI. The CDR3 consists of 14 residues. Trimming cost V 3 bases and J 4 bases, with 9 bases left between them. CDR3 in DNA: TGTGCCAGCTCACCCCGGGGCGATAATGAAAAACTGTTTTTT. It translates to CASSPRGDNEKLFF.

The V gene is TRBV15, the J gene TRBJ2-4; D perhaps matches TRBD2 (5 bases). The CDR3 covers 15 residues. Germline lookup yields CDR1 LNHNV and CDR2 YYDKDF (reference sequence). V lost 5 bases to trimming and J lost 0 bases, with 11 bases between them. CDR3 sequence reads: CATSVGGLAKNIQYF. DNA of the CDR3: TGTGCCACCAGCGTTGGCGGGCTAGCCAAAAACATTCAGTACTTC.

V gene TRBV30 combines with J gene TRBJ1-2, with D unclear. V dropped 6 bases and J dropped 6 bases, with 11 bases sitting between them. The germline gives CDR1 GTSNPN, CDR2 SVGIG (reference sequence). The CDR3 is 11 residues long. CDR3 protein: CACKGFDGYTF. In DNA, the CDR3 is TGTGCCTGTAAAGGCTTCGATGGCTACACCTTC.

The rearrangement uses TRBV29-1 and TRBJ2-7, with TRBD1 as a possible D gene (6 bases). The CDR3 runs to 13 residues. Germline V CDR1 and CDR2: SQVTM, ANQGSEA. The V end lost 6 bases, the J end lost 1 base, and 13 bases lay between the germline ends. The CDR3 DNA reads as TGCAGCGTCCGTCCCGGGACATCCTACGAGCAGTACTTC. Its protein product is CSVRPGTSYEQYF.

The chain joins TRBV7-8 to TRBJ1-2, with 7 bases identical to TRBD1. The V gene's germline CDR1 is SGHVS and CDR2 FQNEAQ. V was pared by 5 bases and J by 10 bases, with 16 bases of the junction left unmatched. The CDR3 covers 15 residues. Written as DNA, the CDR3 is TGTGCCAGCAGCCTCCTACAGGGGATCCTAGAAGCCTACACCTTC. Translating gives CASSLLQGILEAYTF.

The chain has TRBV6-5 and TRBJ2-5; TRBD1 matches at 7 bases. Germline CDR1 and CDR2: MNHEY and SVGAGI. V gave up 10 bases and J gave up 4 bases; unmatched junction bases: 9. The CDR3 is made up of 13 amino acids. The CDR3 DNA reads as TGTGCCACCTACAGGGGCGGTGGAGAGACCCAGTACTTC. This translates into CATYRGGGETQYF.

The DNA for the CDR3 is TGTGCCACCAGTGATACAGGGGTCAGGGGACACGAGACCCAGTACTTC. Translating it yields CATSDTGVRGHETQYF. This chain connects TRBV24-1 to TRBJ2-5, with 7 positions matching TRBD1. The length of the CDR3 is 16 residues. Germline CDR1 and CDR2: KGHDR and SFDVKD. After removal of 3 bases from V and 5 bases from J, the junction contained 11 bases not matched to a gene.

This clone showed up just a few times. The chain uses TRBV7-9 and TRBJ2-6; TRBD1 might be the D (5 bases). Germline loops: CDR1 SEHNR, CDR2 FQNEAQ (reference sequence). V lost 1 base to trimming and J lost 3 bases, with 13 bases between them. CDR3 length: 17 residues. This CDR3 is CASSLVAGFIGANVLTF. Written as DNA, the CDR3 is TGTGCCAGCAGCTTAGTGGCAGGGTTTATTGGGGCCAACGTCCTGACTTTC.

This chain links TRBV9 with TRBJ2-5; D is undetermined. CDR1 and CDR2 from the germline V gene are SGDLS and YYNGEE. This CDR3 spans 13 amino acids. Trimming removed 4 bases from V and 5 bases from J, with 12 bases in between. The CDR3 reads CASSNRPAETQYF. CDR3 sequence (DNA): TGTGCCAGCAGCAATAGGCCAGCCGAGACCCAGTACTTC.

J is TRBJ2-3 and V is TRBV6-5; maybe TRBD2 (5 bases). The V gene's germline CDR1 is MNHEY and CDR2 SVGAGI. Trimming took 5 bases from V and 5 from J, leaving 17 bases between them. The length of the CDR3 is 15 residues. CDR3 sequence reads: CASSLRRNAIDTQYF. Here the CDR3 DNA reads TGTGCCAGCAGTCTTCGGAGGAACGCGATAGATACGCAGTATTTT.

The genes are TRBV6-2 or TRBV6-3 and TRBJ2-7; D is unclear. Trimming removed 5 bases at V and 0 bases at J, with 20 bases between. Germline assignment: CDR1 MNHEY and CDR2 SVGEGT. CDR3 length: 17 amino acids. CDR3 bases: TGTGCCAGCAGTCGCCCAACGATTACCTGGACCTCCTACGAGCAGTACTTC. It codes for CASSRPTITWTSYEQYF.

The chain joins TRBV7-2 to TRBJ2-7; D might be TRBD1 (6 bases). CDR1 is SGHTA, CDR2 FQGNSA, per germline. The CDR3 runs 16 residues. V was cut by 5 bases and J by 3 bases, with 20 bases left in between. Written as DNA, the CDR3 is TGTGCCAGCAGCGTTCAAAAGACAGGTTGGGGCTACGAGCAGTACTTC. Translation: CASSVQKTGWGYEQYF.

This chain links TRBV10-3 with TRBJ2-5; D perhaps matches TRBD1 (5 bases). The CDR3 is 14 amino acids. The ends were cut back, 3 bases at V and 2 bases at J, with 10 bases in the middle. CDR1 is ENHRY and CDR2 is SYGVKD in the germline V gene. In DNA form, the CDR3 reads TGTGCCATCAGTGACGACAGAGGTCAAGAGACCCAGTACTTC. Its translation: CAISDDRGQETQYF.

The chain is built from TRBV19 and TRBJ2-7; tentatively, D is TRBD2 (5 bases). CDR1 LNHDA and CDR2 SQIVND come from the germline V gene (reference sequence). There are 15 residues in the CDR3. Deletions cut 2 bases from V and 2 bases from J, with 13 bases between. For the CDR3, the DNA is TGTGCCAGTAGTATAAATTCCGGGATCCCCTACGAGCAGTACTTC. This codes for CASSINSGIPYEQYF.

The chain is built from TRBV10-3 and TRBJ2-1, with 10 bases lining up with TRBD2. With V trimmed by 7 bases and J by 7 bases, 10 bases remained unmatched. The CDR3 totals 15 residues. Germline CDR1 is ENHRY and CDR2 is SYGVKD. CDR3 DNA sequence: TGTGCCATCAACAGCCCTAGCGGGAGCAGGAATGAGCAGTTCTTC. Translated: CAINSPSGSRNEQFF.

The V call is TRBV5-1, the J call TRBJ1-2; D not certain. Germline CDR1 is SGHRS and CDR2 is YFSETQ. The CDR3 is made up of 13 amino acids. Trimming shortened V by 0 bases and J by 2 bases, and 5 bases separated the two germline ends. The CDR3 region is CASSLGRNYGYTF. CDR3 DNA: TGCGCCAGCAGCTTGGGGAGGAACTATGGCTACACCTTC. The complete variable domain, with remaining parts taken from reference TRBV5-1 and TRBJ1-2, reads KAGVTQTPRYLIKTRGQQVTLSCSPISGHRSVSWYQQTPGQGLQFLFEYFSETQRNKGNFPGRFSGRQFSNSRSEMNVSTLELGDSALYLCASSLGRNYGYTFGSGTRLTVV.